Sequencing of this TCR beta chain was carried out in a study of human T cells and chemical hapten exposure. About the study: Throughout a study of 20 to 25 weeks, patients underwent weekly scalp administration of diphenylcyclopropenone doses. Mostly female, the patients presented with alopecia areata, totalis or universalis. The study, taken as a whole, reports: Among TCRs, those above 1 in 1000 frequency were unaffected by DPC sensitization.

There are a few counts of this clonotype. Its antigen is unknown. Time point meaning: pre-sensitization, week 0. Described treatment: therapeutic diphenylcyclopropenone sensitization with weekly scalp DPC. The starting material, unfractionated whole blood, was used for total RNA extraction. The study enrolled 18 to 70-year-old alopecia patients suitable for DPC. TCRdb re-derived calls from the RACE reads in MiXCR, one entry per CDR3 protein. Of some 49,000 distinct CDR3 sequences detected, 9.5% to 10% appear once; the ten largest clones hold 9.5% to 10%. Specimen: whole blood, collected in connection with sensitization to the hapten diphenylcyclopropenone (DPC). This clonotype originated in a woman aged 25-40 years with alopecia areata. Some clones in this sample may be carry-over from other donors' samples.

CDR3 coding DNA: TGCGCCAGCAGCCGTACGACTAGCGGGGGTGGAGATACGCAGTATTTT. It translates to CASSRTTSGGGDTQYF. V is TRBV4-3 and J is TRBJ2-3; 12 nucleotides agree with TRBD2. J gave up 5 bases and V 4 bases, and 7 bases lay outside the gene matches. The CDR3 is 16 amino acids. Germline CDR1 is LGHNA and CDR2 is YSLEER.